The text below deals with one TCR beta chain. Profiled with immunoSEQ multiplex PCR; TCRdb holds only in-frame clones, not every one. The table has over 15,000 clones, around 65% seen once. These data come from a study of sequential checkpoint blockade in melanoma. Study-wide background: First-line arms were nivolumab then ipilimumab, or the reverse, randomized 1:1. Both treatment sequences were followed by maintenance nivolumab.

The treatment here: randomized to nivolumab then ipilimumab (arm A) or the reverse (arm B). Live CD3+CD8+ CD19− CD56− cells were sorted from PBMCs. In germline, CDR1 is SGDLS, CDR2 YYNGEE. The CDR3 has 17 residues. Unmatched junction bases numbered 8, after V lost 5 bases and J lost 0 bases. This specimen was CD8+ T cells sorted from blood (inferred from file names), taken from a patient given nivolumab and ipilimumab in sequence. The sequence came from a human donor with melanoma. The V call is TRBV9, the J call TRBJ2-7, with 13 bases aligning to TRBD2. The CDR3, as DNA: TGTGCCAGCAGTCGGACTAGCGGGAGCCGTAGCTCCTACGAGCAGTACTTC. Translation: CASSRTSGSRSSYEQYF. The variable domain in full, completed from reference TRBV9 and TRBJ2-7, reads DSGVTQTPKHLITATGQRVTLRCSPRSGDLSVYWYQQSLDQGLQFLIQYYNGEERAKGNILERFSAQQFPDLHSELNLSSLELGDSALYFCASSRTSGSRSSYEQYFGPGTRLTVT.